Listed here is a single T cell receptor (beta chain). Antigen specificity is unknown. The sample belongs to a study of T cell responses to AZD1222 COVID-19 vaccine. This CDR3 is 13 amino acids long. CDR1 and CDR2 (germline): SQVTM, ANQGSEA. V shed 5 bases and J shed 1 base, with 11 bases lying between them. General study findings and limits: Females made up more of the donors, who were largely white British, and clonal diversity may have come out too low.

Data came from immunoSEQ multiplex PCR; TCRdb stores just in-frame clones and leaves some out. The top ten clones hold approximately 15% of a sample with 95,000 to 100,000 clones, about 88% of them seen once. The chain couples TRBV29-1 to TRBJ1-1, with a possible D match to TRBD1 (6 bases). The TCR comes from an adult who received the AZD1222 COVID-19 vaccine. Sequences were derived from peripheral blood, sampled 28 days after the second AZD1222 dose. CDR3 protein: CSVIWTENTEAFF. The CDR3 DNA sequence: TGCAGCGTTATATGGACAGAGAACACTGAAGCTTTCTTT.